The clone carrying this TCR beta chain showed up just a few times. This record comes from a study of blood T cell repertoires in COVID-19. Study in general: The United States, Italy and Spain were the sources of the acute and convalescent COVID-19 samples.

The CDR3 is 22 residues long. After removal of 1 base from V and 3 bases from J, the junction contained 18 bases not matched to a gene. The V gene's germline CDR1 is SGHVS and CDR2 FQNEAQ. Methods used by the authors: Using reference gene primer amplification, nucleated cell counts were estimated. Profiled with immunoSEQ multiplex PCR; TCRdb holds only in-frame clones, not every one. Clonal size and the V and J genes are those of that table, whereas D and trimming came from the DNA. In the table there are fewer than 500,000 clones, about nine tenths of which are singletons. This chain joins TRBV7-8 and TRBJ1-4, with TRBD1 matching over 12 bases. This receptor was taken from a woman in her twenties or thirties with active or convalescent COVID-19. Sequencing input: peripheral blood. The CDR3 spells CASSLVLRWGQGAKWANEKLFF. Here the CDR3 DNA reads TGTGCCAGCAGCTTAGTATTAAGATGGGGACAGGGGGCAAAGTGGGCTAATGAAAAACTGTTTTTT. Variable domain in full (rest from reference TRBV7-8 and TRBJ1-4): GAGVSQSPRYKVAKRGQDVALRCDPISGHVSLFWYQQALGQGPEFLTYFQNEAQLDKSGLPSDRFFAERPEGSVSTLKIQRTQQEDSAVYLCASSLVLRWGQGAKWANEKLFFGSGTQLSVL.